The 29 T cell receptor beta chains given below trace back to one sample, sequenced in a study of spatial heterogeneity in lung cancer. Findings and caveats of the study: Counts of expanded intratumoral alpha and beta TCRs tracked tumor mutation counts.

Via MiXCR, TCRdb re-called the 5' RACE reads, giving one row per CDR3 protein. The sample lists roughly 2,200 distinct CDR3 sequences, 6% to 8.5% occurring once. No antigen has been assigned to these receptors. Noted time point: sample taken at primary tumor resection. Sample: lung tumor tissue, taken at surgery. All receptors come from a female donor with early-stage non-small cell lung cancer.

Relative to its sample, this clonotype is medium-sized. V usage is TRBV24-1 and J usage is TRBJ2-7; 9 positions agree with TRBD1. CDR1 is KGHDR and CDR2 is SFDVKD in the germline V gene. This CDR3 is 13 amino acids long. Losses at the gene ends were 9 bases for V and 5 bases for J; bases not matched to a gene: 7. In DNA form, the CDR3 reads TGTGCCACCTCGGGGACAGGGTTCGACGAGCAGTACTTC. Its translation is CATSGTGFDEQYF.

This clonotype was detected many times. The chain links TRBV2 to TRBJ2-6; D perhaps matches TRBD2 (5 bases). Trimming cost V 6 bases and J 4 bases, with 7 bases left between them. The CDR3 has 13 amino acids. CDR1 SNHLY and CDR2 FYNNEI come from the germline V gene. The CDR3 reads CASRIAGANVLTF. CDR3 sequence (DNA): TGTGCCAGCAGAATAGCGGGGGCCAACGTCCTGACTTTC.

This clonotype was detected many times. The rearrangement joins TRBV21-1 to TRBJ2-5. TRBV21-1 is assigned pseudogene status. The CDR3 length is 14 residues. This CDR3 reads CASSIGRSQETQYF. CDR3 coding DNA: TGTGCCAGCAGCATTGGACGGAGCCAAGAGACCCAGTACTTC.

The CDR3 reads CASTPTESQPQHF. The CDR3 DNA reads as TGTGCCAGCACCCCGACAGAAAGTCAGCCCCAGCATTTT. The chain is built from TRBV12-3 or TRBV12-4 and TRBJ1-5, with TRBD1 as a possible D gene (5 bases). The V gene lost 7 bases and the J gene lost 6 bases, with 13 bases spanning the gap. The CDR3 runs 13 residues.

This clonotype is medium-sized (0.01 to 0.1%) in the sample. The chain couples TRBV11-2 to TRBJ2-5; tentatively, D is TRBD2 (5 bases). This CDR3 spans 15 amino acids. CDR1 and CDR2 (germline): SGHAT, FQNNGV. The germline V and J ends were trimmed by 2 bases and 5 bases, with 15 bases remaining between them. The CDR3 DNA follows: TGTGCCAGCAGCTTAAACGGCGGGTGGGCGGAGACCCAGTACTTC. As protein: CASSLNGGWAETQYF.

By share, this clonotype counts as medium-sized. The V and J genes are TRBV28 and TRBJ2-1; TRBD1 matches at 9 bases. Germline values: CDR1 MDHEN, CDR2 SYDVKM. CDR3 length equals 15 residues. The trim removed 3 bases at V and 3 bases at J, leaving 3 bases unmatched. CDR3 residues: CASSLRTGDYNEQFF. The DNA of the CDR3 is TGTGCCAGCAGTTTGCGGACAGGGGACTACAATGAGCAGTTCTTC.

By proportion, this clonotype is medium-sized. V is TRBV5-4 and J is TRBJ2-1, with D tentatively TRBD1 or TRBD2 (5 bases each). Germline CDR1 reads SGHNT; CDR2 reads YYREEE (reference sequence). Trimming took 4 bases from V and 8 from J, leaving 10 bases between them. The CDR3 is made up of 12 amino acids. Written as DNA, the CDR3 is TGTGCCAGCAGCCCCGGGACCCATGAGCAGTTCTTC. Its translation: CASSPGTHEQFF.

This clonotype has ten or more counts. The chain employs TRBV7-9 and TRBJ1-4; D is undetermined. The CDR3 totals 14 residues. V was pared by 4 bases and J by 2 bases, with 8 bases between. CDR1 is SEHNR and CDR2 is FQNEAQ in the germline V gene (reference sequence). CDR3 coding DNA: TGTGCCAGCAGCTCGAGTAGTACTAATGAAAAACTGTTTTTT. Translating gives CASSSSSTNEKLFF.

This clonotype is judged medium-sized. The chain has TRBV3-1 and TRBJ1-1; 8 nucleotides align to TRBD1. V dropped 4 bases and J dropped 1; count of bases not matched to a gene: 5. The CDR3 has 15 residues. Germline V gene data show CDR1 as LGHDT and CDR2 as YNNKEL (reference sequence). CDR3 residues: CASSPGTGRNTEAFF. The CDR3 DNA reads TGTGCCAGCAGCCCAGGGACAGGCCGGAACACTGAAGCTTTCTTT. Looking up the rest from reference TRBV3-1 and TRBJ1-1 gives the full variable domain: DTAVSQTPKYLVTQMGNDKSIKCEQNLGHDTMYWYKQDSKKFLKIMFSYNNKELIINETVPNRFSPKSPDKAHLNLHINSLELGDSAVYFCASSPGTGRNTEAFFGQGTRLTVV.

This clonotype rates as medium-sized. V is TRBV3-1 and J is TRBJ2-1; D not resolved. There are 14 residues in the CDR3. The V end was cut by 4 bases, the J end by 4 bases, with 11 bases between. Looked up from germline, CDR1 is LGHDT and CDR2 is YNNKEL (reference sequence). CDR3 bases: TGTGCCAGCAGCCCTCAAAGGCAGTACAATGAGCAGTTCTTC. Residues: CASSPQRQYNEQFF.

This clonotype is medium-sized within its sample. The genes are TRBV7-8 and TRBJ2-1, with a possible D match to TRBD2 (5 bases). V dropped 4 bases and J dropped 0 bases, with 19 bases sitting between them. Looked up from germline, CDR1 is SGHVS and CDR2 is FQNEAQ. CDR3 length: 18 amino acids. The CDR3 DNA reads TGTGCCAGCAGCTCAGACGGACTCCCTGCGAGCTCCTACAATGAGCAGTTCTTC. Translation gives CASSSDGLPASSYNEQFF. Supplemented by reference TRBV7-8 and TRBJ2-1, the full variable domain reads GAGVSQSPRYKVAKRGQDVALRCDPISGHVSLFWYQQALGQGPEFLTYFQNEAQLDKSGLPSDRFFAERPEGSVSTLKIQRTQQEDSAVYLCASSSDGLPASSYNEQFFGPGTRLTVL.

The chain links TRBV10-3 to TRBJ2-3, with 12 nucleotides matching TRBD2. Germline CDR1 reads ENHRY; CDR2 reads SYGVKD. Trimming took 6 bases from V and 0 from J; bases not matched to a gene: 7. The CDR3 has 17 residues. The CDR3 loop is CAISQLAGGGSTDTQYF. CDR3 nucleotide sequence: TGTGCCATCAGCCAACTAGCGGGAGGTGGCAGCACAGATACGCAGTATTTT.

By its share, this clonotype is medium-sized (0.01 to 0.1%). The rearrangement joins TRBV2 to TRBJ1-5; tentatively, D is TRBD1 (6 bases). There are 16 residues in the CDR3. Trimming took off 3 bases at V and 6 bases at J, with 18 bases between the two ends. Germline CDR1 and CDR2: SNHLY and FYNNEI. The chain's CDR3 is CASSEEGGALGQPQHF. The DNA of the CDR3 is TGTGCCAGCAGTGAGGAGGGGGGGGCCCTGGGTCAGCCCCAGCATTTT. Variable domain in full (rest from reference TRBV2 and TRBJ1-5): EPEVTQTPSHQVTQMGQEVILRCVPISNHLYFYWYRQILGQKVEFLVSFYNNEISEKSEIFDDQFSVERPDGSNFTLKIRSTKLEDSAMYFCASSEEGGALGQPQHFGDGTRLSIL.

By its share, this clonotype is medium-sized. V is TRBV11-3 and J is TRBJ2-3; 8 nucleotides match TRBD1. Germline V gene sequence: CDR1 SGHNT, CDR2 YENEEA. The trim removed 5 bases at V and 3 bases at J, leaving 7 bases unmatched. The CDR3 runs 15 residues. DNA of the CDR3: TGTGCCAGCAGCCCTGCGGACAGGGTAACAGATACGCAGTATTTT. Its translation: CASSPADRVTDTQYF.

In its sample, this clonotype is medium-sized (0.01 to 0.1%). The V call is TRBV28, the J call TRBJ2-2; TRBD1 matches at 7 bases. With V trimmed by 1 base and J by 6 bases, 8 bases remained unmatched. CDR1 is MDHEN and CDR2 is SYDVKM in the germline V gene. This CDR3 comprises 16 residues. The CDR3 DNA reads TGTGCCAGCAGTTTATATAGGGCAGGGGGTCCCGGGGAGCTGTTTTTT. It encodes CASSLYRAGGPGELFF.

In its sample, this clonotype is medium-sized. The chain is built from TRBV7-6 and TRBJ2-7; possibly TRBD1 or TRBD2 for D (6 bases each). This CDR3 spans 14 amino acids. The germline V gene encodes CDR1 SGHVS and CDR2 FNYEAQ. The V end was cut by 3 bases, the J end by 6 bases, with 15 bases between. The DNA for the CDR3 is TGTGCCAGCAGCTTTGAACCGGGGGCAGGCGAGCAGTACTTC. This sequence encodes CASSFEPGAGEQYF.

In its sample, this clonotype was seen many times. The V call is TRBV11-2, the J call TRBJ2-5, with 9 bases lining up with TRBD1. V was pared by 5 bases and J by 4 bases, with 11 bases of the junction left unmatched. Germline CDR1 SGHAT, CDR2 FQNNGV. The CDR3 spans 16 residues. The CDR3 loop is CASSALTGGSGETQYF. CDR3 coding DNA: TGTGCCAGCAGCGCTCTGACAGGGGGTAGCGGAGAGACCCAGTACTTC.

This clonotype was observed at least ten times. The chain has TRBV7-6 and TRBJ2-2; weak D call: TRBD2 (5 bases). This CDR3 comprises 17 residues. V dropped 5 bases and J dropped 7 bases, with 23 bases sitting between them. Germline V gene sequence: CDR1 SGHVS, CDR2 FNYEAQ. This CDR3 reads CASSPSLGPQMGGELFF. The CDR3 nucleotides read TGTGCCAGCAGCCCTTCACTAGGTCCCCAGATGGGCGGGGAGCTGTTTTTT. The variable domain in full, completed from reference TRBV7-6 and TRBJ2-2, reads GAGVSQSPRYKVTKRGQDVALRCDPISGHVSLYWYRQALGQGPEFLTYFNYEAQQDKSGLPNDRFSAERPEGSISTLTIQRTEQRDSAMYRCASSPSLGPQMGGELFFGEGSRLTVL.

This clonotype is medium-sized (0.01 to 0.1%) by share. The genes are TRBV28 and TRBJ2-7, with D perhaps TRBD2 (6 bases). Deletions cut 4 bases from V and 2 bases from J, with 15 bases between. This CDR3 spans 15 amino acids. The germline CDR1 and CDR2 sequences are MDHEN and SYDVKM. CDR3 loop: CASSSAGLNPYEQYF. DNA of the CDR3: TGTGCCAGCAGTTCAGCGGGCCTAAACCCCTACGAGCAGTACTTC.

This clonotype is labeled medium-sized. The chain recombines TRBV7-9 with TRBJ2-7; 8 bases fit TRBD1. Germline values: CDR1 SEHNR, CDR2 FQNEAQ (reference sequence). This CDR3 spans 14 amino acids. The V and J ends lost 6 bases and 0 bases, in that order; junction bases with no gene match: 4. As DNA, the CDR3 is TGTGCCAGCAGTGAGGGACAGGACTCCTACGAGCAGTACTTC. Protein sequence: CASSEGQDSYEQYF.

In its sample, this clonotype ranks as medium-sized. This rearrangement joins TRBV5-1 to TRBJ2-7, with D perhaps assigned TRBD1 or TRBD2 (5 bases each). The CDR3 runs 13 residues. V gave up 0 bases and J gave up 3 bases, with 7 bases separating them. The V gene's germline CDR1 is SGHRS and CDR2 YFSETQ. The CDR3 DNA sequence: TGCGCCAGCAGCTTGGGGGGGATCTACGAGCAGTACTTC. Its protein product is CASSLGGIYEQYF.

By share, this clonotype counts as medium-sized. The J gene is TRBJ2-1, the V gene TRBV20-1, with D hard to call. From germline, CDR1 is DFQATT and CDR2 SNEGSKA (reference sequence). V gave up 1 base and J gave up 0 bases, with 10 bases separating them. There are 15 residues in the CDR3. CDR3 coding DNA: TGCAGTGCTAGAGGCGAACGTTTCTCCTACAATGAGCAGTTCTTC. Amino acid sequence: CSARGERFSYNEQFF.

This clonotype is judged medium-sized (0.01 to 0.1%). The gene calls are TRBV28 and TRBJ2-2; 13 bases map to TRBD2. V lost 8 bases to trimming and J lost 2 bases; unmatched junction nucleotides: 5. In germline, CDR1 is MDHEN, CDR2 SYDVKM. The CDR3 is 16 residues long. CDR3 amino acids: CASLGLAGRNTGELFF. CDR3 sequence (DNA): TGTGCCAGCCTGGGACTAGCGGGACGAAACACCGGGGAGCTGTTTTTT.

In its sample, this clonotype was seen many times. This chain links TRBV28 with TRBJ2-1; no firm D call. The CDR3 is 15 residues long. CDR1 is MDHEN and CDR2 is SYDVKM in the germline V gene. Trimming removed 5 bases at V and 3 bases at J, with 14 bases between. The CDR3 sequence: CASSGMPRSYNEQFF. In DNA form, the CDR3 reads TGTGCCAGCAGTGGGATGCCGAGGAGCTACAATGAGCAGTTCTTC.

This clonotype was seen ten or more times. This rearrangement joins TRBV30 to TRBJ2-7; no definite D call. This CDR3 has 11 residues. Trimming removed 8 bases at V and 3 bases at J, with 11 bases between. Germline CDR1 and CDR2: GTSNPN and SVGIG (reference sequence). The CDR3 nucleotides are TGTGCCGTGGTAGAATTCTACGAGCAGTACTTC. Translation: CAVVEFYEQYF. Full variable domain (missing parts from reference TRBV30 and TRBJ2-7): SQTIHQWPATLVQPVGSPLSLECTVEGTSNPNLYWYRQAAGRGLQLLFYSVGIGQISSEVPQNLSASRPQDRQFILSSKKLLLSDSGFYLCAVVEFYEQYFGPGTRLTVT.

By sample fraction, this clonotype is medium-sized. The genes are TRBV10-3 and TRBJ2-3, with 9 bases matching TRBD2. The CDR3 is 16 amino acids. The V gene's germline CDR1 is ENHRY and CDR2 SYGVKD. V lost 8 bases to trimming and J lost 0 bases; unmatched junction nucleotides: 9. CDR3 coding DNA: TGTGCCATCGGAGTAGCGGGAGTTTCTAGCACAGATACGCAGTATTTT. Amino acid sequence: CAIGVAGVSSTDTQYF.

This clonotype qualifies as large. The rearrangement links TRBV27 to TRBJ2-3; TRBD1 might be the D (6 bases). V lost 3 bases, J lost 2 bases, and 24 bases lay in between. The germline V gene has CDR1 MNHEY and CDR2 SMNVEV (reference sequence). The CDR3 extends over 19 amino acids. This CDR3 is CASSFSGTSSHVATDTQYF. The CDR3, as DNA: TGTGCCAGCAGTTTTTCGGGGACAAGTTCACACGTAGCCACAGATACGCAGTATTTT.

This clonotype is termed medium-sized. The chain is built from TRBV7-2 and TRBJ2-5; 7 nucleotides line up with TRBD2. Germline loops: CDR1 SGHTA, CDR2 FQGNSA. V was clipped by 5 bases and J by 5 bases; unmatched bases: 11. CDR3 length: 15 amino acids. This chain's CDR3 is CASSRAGTTQETQYF. CDR3 bases: TGTGCCAGCAGCCGCGCAGGGACTACCCAGGAGACCCAGTACTTC.

Sample share makes this clonotype large (0.1 to 1%). V is TRBV5-1 and J is TRBJ2-5; D gene uncertain. The CDR3 loop spans 13 amino acids. Trimming pared 0 bases from V and 2 bases from J, leaving 5 bases between. Germline assignment: CDR1 SGHRS and CDR2 YFSETQ. The CDR3 DNA reads TGCGCCAGCAGCTTGGGTCGTCAAGAGACCCAGTACTTC. Its protein product is CASSLGRQETQYF.